These 18 T cell receptor beta chains originate from one sample sequenced in a study of identical twins. TCRdb re-called the 5' RACE reads through MiXCR, storing one row per CDR3 protein. The sample has roughly 190,000 distinct CDR3 sequences, more than 15% seen once. This sample was shared with a second study, whose subject was T cells expressing NK-cell markers.

Sequenced sample: CD8+ T cells sorted from blood. These receptors originate from a woman in her late teens or twenties in good health.

This clonotype has a handful of counts. The rearrangement joins TRBV27 to TRBJ1-5, with 7 bases aligning to TRBD1. Trimming took 2 bases from V and 7 from J; bases not matched to a gene: 5. The CDR3 spans 14 residues. Germline V gene data show CDR1 as MNHEY and CDR2 as SMNVEV (reference sequence). The CDR3 protein is CASSLRGPGQPQHF. Written as DNA, the CDR3 is TGTGCCAGCAGTTTAAGGGGGCCTGGGCAGCCCCAGCATTTT.

This rearrangement joins TRBV13 to TRBJ2-5; D might be TRBD1 or TRBD2, each matching 6 bases. The ends were cut back, 3 bases at V and 0 bases at J, with 11 bases in the middle. The germline V gene has CDR1 PRHDT and CDR2 FYEKMQ (reference sequence). The CDR3 is 15 amino acids. The CDR3 sequence: CASSLKGGYQETQYF. The CDR3 DNA sequence: TGTGCCAGCAGCTTGAAGGGGGGTTACCAAGAGACCCAGTACTTC.

The sample holds a few counts of this clonotype. This chain links TRBV7-9 with TRBJ2-7, with unresolved D. Germline values: CDR1 SEHNR, CDR2 FQNEAQ (reference sequence). Trimming removed 1 base from V and 2 bases from J, with 6 bases in between. The CDR3 sequence is 13 residues long. The CDR3 sequence is CASSLDGTYEQYF. For the CDR3, the DNA is TGTGCCAGCAGCTTAGACGGTACCTACGAGCAGTACTTC.

J is TRBJ2-7 and V is TRBV27; the match to TRBD2 covers 10 bases. The CDR3 covers 14 residues. CDR1 and CDR2 from the germline V gene are MNHEY and SMNVEV (reference sequence). V lost 3 bases, J lost 5 bases, and 4 bases stayed unmatched. This CDR3 is CASSFLAGANEQYF. In DNA form, the CDR3 reads TGTGCCAGCAGTTTTCTAGCGGGAGCCAACGAGCAGTACTTC.

The V and J genes are TRBV12-3 or TRBV12-4 and TRBJ2-3, with 11 bases matching TRBD2. Trimming at V came to 6 bases and at J to 4 bases, leaving 6 bases not matched to a gene. This CDR3 contains 15 residues. CDR3: CASSLSGGEADTQYF. Here the CDR3 DNA reads TGTGCCAGCAGCCTTAGCGGGGGGGAGGCAGATACGCAGTATTTT.

The chain joins TRBV9 to TRBJ2-1, with TRBD2 identical over 11 bases. The junction had 9 bases not matched to a gene; V was cut back by 3 bases and J by 4 bases. The CDR3 is 17 amino acids. The germline V gene encodes CDR1 SGDLS and CDR2 YYNGEE. CDR3 protein: CASSAPLAGGSYNEQFF. The CDR3 region has the DNA TGTGCCAGCAGCGCCCCATTAGCGGGAGGGTCGTACAATGAGCAGTTCTTC.

This clonotype was detected many times. V is TRBV11-2 and J is TRBJ1-2, with 9 bases lining up with TRBD1. Germline V gene sequence: CDR1 SGHAT, CDR2 FQNNGV. The V and J ends lost 3 bases and 8 bases, in that order; junction bases with no gene match: 7. The CDR3 contains 14 residues. In DNA, the CDR3 is TGTGCCAGCAGCTTGTCCGGGACAGGGAACGGCTACACCTTC. As protein: CASSLSGTGNGYTF.

The rearrangement joins TRBV2 to TRBJ2-5, with TRBD1 matching 9 bases. The CDR3 sequence is 15 residues long. V gave up 4 bases and J gave up 2 bases; unmatched junction bases: 5. CDR1 is SNHLY and CDR2 is FYNNEI in the germline V gene. CDR3 DNA: TGTGCCAGCAGTGTGGGACAGGGCGGTCAAGAGACCCAGTACTTC. Its protein product is CASSVGQGGQETQYF.

This clonotype came up a few times. The chain has TRBV7-9 and TRBJ2-3; unclear D gene. Germline V gene lookup returns CDR1 SEHNR and CDR2 FQNEAQ (reference sequence). Trimming shortened V by 5 bases and J by 2 bases, and 8 bases separated the two germline ends. The CDR3 loop spans 13 amino acids. The CDR3 region has the DNA TGTGCCAGCAGCCAGAGTAACACAGATACGCAGTATTTT. This translates into CASSQSNTDTQYF.

This rearrangement joins TRBV6-1 to TRBJ2-7, with unresolved D. V gave up 5 bases and J gave up 0 bases, with 11 bases separating them. Germline-derived CDR1 and CDR2 are MNHNS and SASEGT. CDR3 size: 14 residues. CDR3 sequence (DNA): TGTGCCAGCAGTCCGCTGACTGTCTCCTACGAGCAGTACTTC. This sequence encodes CASSPLTVSYEQYF.

The genes are TRBV27 and TRBJ2-1, with 7 bases fitting TRBD2. Germline lookup yields CDR1 MNHEY and CDR2 SMNVEV (reference sequence). V was clipped by 6 bases and J by 8 bases; unmatched bases: 4. The CDR3 length is 12 residues. The DNA for the CDR3 is TGTGCCAGCAGCCGTGGGGGGGATGAGCAGTTCTTC. Translation: CASSRGGDEQFF.

This clonotype was seen more than once but under ten times. The chain links TRBV12-3 or TRBV12-4 to TRBJ1-6; unclear D gene. Trimming took 6 bases from V and 10 from J, leaving 10 bases between them. The CDR3 has 12 residues. CDR3 coding DNA: TGTGCCAGCAGCCCGACATTGTCACCCCTCCACTTT. The encoded protein is CASSPTLSPLHF.

This clonotype was counted between two and nine times. The chain carries TRBV7-1 and TRBJ2-1; 10 bases line up with TRBD2. TRBV7-1 is given ORF status, its function remaining uncertain. The V and J ends lost 2 bases and 4 bases, in that order; junction bases with no gene match: 23. This CDR3 is built from 22 residues. The CDR3 DNA follows: TGTGCCAGCAGCTCACCCCCGGGAGGCCCGACTAGCGGGCCTTCGCTATACAATGAGCAGTTCTTC. Protein product: CASSSPPGGPTSGPSLYNEQFF.

This sequence joins TRBV12-3 or TRBV12-4 and TRBJ1-4, with D possibly matching TRBD1 (5 bases). This CDR3 spans 13 amino acids. The V gene lost 6 bases and the J gene lost 7 bases, with 12 bases spanning the gap. CDR3: CASSRAGGEKLFF. The CDR3 DNA reads as TGTGCCAGCAGCAGGGCAGGTGGTGAAAAACTGTTTTTT.

The chain combines TRBV11-2 with TRBJ2-2; 11 positions agree with TRBD2. In germline, CDR1 is SGHAT, CDR2 FQNNGV. Trimming cost V 5 bases and J 8 bases; bases outside gene matches: 7. CDR3 length: 15 residues. The chain's CDR3 is CASSPTSGAGGELFF. The CDR3 DNA is TGTGCCAGCAGCCCGACTAGCGGGGCCGGGGGGGAGCTGTTTTTT. The variable domain in full, completed from reference TRBV11-2 and TRBJ2-2, reads EAGVAQSPRYKIIEKRQSVAFWCNPISGHATLYWYQQILGQGPKLLIQFQNNGVVDDSQLPKDRFSAERLKGVDSTLKIQPAKLEDSAVYLCASSPTSGAGGELFFGEGSRLTVL.

This clonotype was seen many times. The chain joins TRBV12-3 or TRBV12-4 to TRBJ1-5; D ambiguous. This CDR3 is 15 amino acids long. V was cut by 3 bases and J by 5 bases, with 14 bases left in between. In DNA form, the CDR3 reads TGTGCCAGCAGTTTTGGCCCCGGAAGGGATCAGCCCCAGCATTTT. Its translation is CASSFGPGRDQPQHF.

This clonotype was observed a few times. V gene TRBV12-3 or TRBV12-4 combines with J gene TRBJ2-7, with a possible D match to TRBD2 (6 bases). The V gene lost 9 bases and the J gene lost 4 bases, with 19 bases spanning the gap. The CDR3 contains 14 residues. Written as DNA, the CDR3 is TGTGCCAGTGGAGATTCGGAAGGGACTTACGAGCAGTACTTC. This sequence encodes CASGDSEGTYEQYF.

This clonotype ranks as medium-sized (0.01 to 0.1%). The genes are TRBV4-3 and TRBJ2-7; 7 positions agree with TRBD2. The CDR3 runs to 16 residues. Germline CDR1 reads LGHNA; CDR2 reads YSLEER. V lost 0 bases and J lost 5; bases outside the gene matches: 10. The CDR3 reads CASSQDWEGFLDEQYF. As DNA, the CDR3 is TGCGCCAGCAGCCAAGATTGGGAGGGCTTCTTGGACGAGCAGTACTTC.